This T cell receptor beta chain was recovered during a study of blood T cell repertoires in COVID-19. About the study: COVID-19 samples from acute and convalescent phases originated in the United States, Italy and Spain.

Clones were read by immunoSEQ multiplex PCR, and TCRdb kept only the in-frame ones, dropping some. The repertoire holds around 320,000 clones, with roughly 91% as singletons. Germline CDR1 is SGHRS and CDR2 is YFSETQ. V lost 3 bases and J lost 3, with 9 bases in between. This CDR3 has 13 amino acids. Seattle's cohort entered during active infection and was followed longitudinally. The clonotype was recovered from a woman aged 25-40 years with COVID-19, enrolled during active disease. The specimen was peripheral blood. The chain is built from TRBV5-1 and TRBJ1-1, with a weak D call TRBD1 (6 bases). The CDR3 nucleotides read TGCGCCAGCAGCTGGGACACCTACACTGAAGCTTTCTTT. Translated: CASSWDTYTEAFF.